These 3 T cell receptor beta chains came from one sample sequenced in a study of cytomegalovirus exposure and HLA in healthy donors. A multiplex PCR was run with 60 Vbeta primers and 13 Jbeta primers. Clones were sequenced by immunoSEQ multiplex PCR, and TCRdb holds only the in-frame ones, with some missing. The sample yields more than 100,000 clones, of which the top ten take up approximately 1.5%. The sample comprised PBMCs. All receptors derive from a woman aged 40 to 55 in good health and CMV-seronegative.

The V call is TRBV6-1, the J call TRBJ2-1; possible D gene TRBD2, 5 bases. V gave up 2 bases and J gave up 0 bases, with 8 bases separating them. The germline V gene has CDR1 MNHNS and CDR2 SASEGT. The CDR3 has 15 residues. CDR3 in amino acids: CASSERRTSYNEQFF. The CDR3 coding sequence is TGTGCCAGCAGTGAAAGGAGGACCTCCTACAATGAGCAGTTCTTC.

The rearrangement uses TRBV27 and TRBJ1-2, with D maybe TRBD1 (5 bases). Per the germline V gene, CDR1 is MNHEY and CDR2 is SMNVEV (reference sequence). Trimming removed 4 bases from V and 5 bases from J, with 14 bases in between. This CDR3 spans 14 amino acids. The CDR3 loop reads CASSYRQFLYGYTF. The CDR3 DNA follows: TGTGCCAGCAGTTACCGACAGTTCCTTTATGGCTACACCTTC.

The gene calls are TRBV5-1 and TRBJ1-1; 11 nucleotides agree with TRBD1. The CDR3 length is 16 residues. The V gene end was trimmed by 3 bases and the J gene end by 6 bases; junction bases not matched to a gene: 10. From germline, CDR1 is SGHRS and CDR2 YFSETQ. The CDR3 sequence: CASSSFPGQGVSEAFF. For the CDR3, the DNA is TGCGCCAGCAGCTCGTTCCCGGGACAGGGGGTTTCTGAAGCTTTCTTT.